This TCR beta chain was sequenced during a study of blood T cell repertoires in COVID-19. Across the study: Material from acute and convalescent COVID-19 was sourced from the United States, Italy and Spain. PBMCs, B-cell-depleted T cells, or T cells were the source of the cDNA or gDNA that made up the material.

In the original processing: Reference gene primer amplification in the assay estimated nucleated cell counts. Libraries were prepared by immunoSEQ multiplex PCR; TCRdb keeps only in-frame clonotypes and omits some of them. V and J calls and clone size are copied from that table; D and trimming were computed from the DNA. The sample lists approximately 80,000 clones, about 83% occurring once. This clonotype originated in a woman aged 70-85 years with acute or convalescent COVID-19. Sequencing input: peripheral blood.

DNA of the CDR3: TGTGCCAGCAGGCCCGGGACAATGAATGAAAAACTGTTTTTT. As protein: CASRPGTMNEKLFF. J is TRBJ1-4 and V is TRBV5-5; D is possibly TRBD1 (6 bases). Germline V gives CDR1 SGHKS, CDR2 YYEKEE (reference sequence). The CDR3 runs to 14 residues. V shed 5 bases and J shed 5 bases, with 13 bases lying between them.